This entry lists 6 T cell receptor beta chains sequenced from one sample in a study of OX40 agonist ivuxolimab in advanced cancers. TCRdb keeps only in-frame clones here, not all; method: immunoSEQ multiplex PCR. The table lists approximately 17,000 clones, roughly four fifths of them singletons. The input for sequencing was CD4+ or CD8+ T cells sorted from blood, taken in a trial of the OX40 agonist ivuxolimab. The source is an adult with an advanced solid tumor such as melanoma, head and neck, liver or kidney cancer.

The CDR3 sequence: CASSVVGGRTHEQYF. The CDR3, as DNA: TGTGCCAGCAGCGTAGTGGGCGGGAGGACGCACGAGCAGTACTTC. The chain combines TRBV9 with TRBJ2-7, with 8 bases that match TRBD2. The junction had 7 bases not matched to a gene; V was cut back by 0 bases and J by 5 bases. This CDR3 region has 15 residues. Germline values: CDR1 SGDLS, CDR2 YYNGEE.

The chain recombines TRBV27 with TRBJ2-5; TRBD1 is a possible D gene (6 bases). The germline CDR1 and CDR2 sequences are MNHEY and SMNVEV (reference sequence). The CDR3 sequence is 14 residues long. V lost 5 bases, J lost 4 bases, and 14 bases lay in between. The CDR3 DNA sequence: TGTGCCAGCAGTCCCCGAGGCAGGGGAGAGACCCAGTACTTC. It yields the protein CASSPRGRGETQYF.

The sample holds one count of this clone. This chain links TRBV19 with TRBJ1-5, with D hard to call. Trimming took off 8 bases at V and 2 bases at J, with 7 bases between the two ends. CDR3 length: 12 residues. CDR1 is LNHDA, CDR2 SQIVND, per germline (reference sequence). The CDR3 DNA follows: TGTGCCAGTCAAGGACGCAATCAGCCCCAGCATTTT. Amino acids: CASQGRNQPQHF. Drawing the rest from reference TRBV19 and TRBJ1-5, the complete variable domain is DGGITQSPKYLFRKEGQNVTLSCEQNLNHDAMYWYRQDPGQGLRLIYYSQIVNDFQKGDIAEGYSVSREKKESFPLTVTSAQKNPTAFYLCASQGRNQPQHFGDGTRLSIL.

This clone has just a few counts. CDR3 residues: CASSLGRGGETQYF. CDR3 nucleotides: TGTGCCAGCAGCTTAGGCAGGGGAGGGGAGACCCAGTACTTC. This rearrangement joins TRBV7-2 to TRBJ2-5, with D perhaps matching TRBD2 (7 bases). Trimming left V 1 base short and J 5 bases short, with 11 bases between. Germline values: CDR1 SGHTA, CDR2 FQGNSA. This CDR3 comprises 14 residues.

The V gene is TRBV7-9, the J gene TRBJ2-5; D remains ambiguous. CDR3 size: 11 residues. Germline assignment: CDR1 SEHNR and CDR2 FQNEAQ (reference sequence). V shed 2 bases and J shed 5 bases, with 3 bases lying between them. As DNA, the CDR3 is TGTGCCAGCAGCTTAATTGAGACCCAGTACTTC. Residues: CASSLIETQYF.

V usage is TRBV7-3 and J usage is TRBJ2-5; D remains unclear. Germline V lookup: CDR1 SGHTA, CDR2 FQGTGA. V was clipped by 5 bases and J by 5 bases, with 12 bases between them. This CDR3 region has 13 residues. The CDR3 loop reads CASSLGSVETQYF. CDR3 bases: TGTGCCAGCAGCCTCGGGTCGGTCGAGACCCAGTACTTC. The complete variable domain, with remaining parts taken from reference TRBV7-3 and TRBJ2-5, reads GAGVSQTPSNKVTEKGKYVELRCDPISGHTALYWYRQSLGQGPEFLIYFQGTGAADDSGLPNDRFFAVRPEGSVSTLKIQRTERGDSAVYLCASSLGSVETQYFGPGTRLLVL.